This TCR beta chain comes out of a study of shared clonotypes between healthy human individuals. Genomic DNA of each subset was evenly split across several immunoSEQ plates. Sequencing was performed with immunoSEQ multiplex PCR; in TCRdb, only in-frame clones are kept and a portion is missing. Among about 2 million clones listed, just under 95% were seen once. This CDR3 has 13 amino acids. With 1 base clipped from V and 2 bases from J, the junction kept 1 base outside the gene matches. Germline lookup yields CDR1 GTSNPN and CDR2 SVGIG (reference sequence). General study findings and limits: Unshared clonotypes carried lower generation probabilities than those common to all four donors. Naive subsets, compared against memory subsets, generally had larger estimated richness values.

This clone was counted a single time. Its antigen is unknown. Other DNA sequences of this sample code for an identical CDR3. Terminally differentiated effector memory CD45RA+ cells were excluded from the naive CD8 cells, which were CD45RO-negative and positively selected for CCR7. This receptor was obtained from a man aged 18 to 29 in good health. Sequencing was performed on naive CD8+ T cells sorted from blood. This chain links TRBV30 with TRBJ2-7; 8 nucleotides agree with TRBD1. The CDR3 DNA sequence: TGTGCCTGGAGTGCAGGGGGCACCTACGAGCAGTACTTC. Translated: CAWSAGGTYEQYF.